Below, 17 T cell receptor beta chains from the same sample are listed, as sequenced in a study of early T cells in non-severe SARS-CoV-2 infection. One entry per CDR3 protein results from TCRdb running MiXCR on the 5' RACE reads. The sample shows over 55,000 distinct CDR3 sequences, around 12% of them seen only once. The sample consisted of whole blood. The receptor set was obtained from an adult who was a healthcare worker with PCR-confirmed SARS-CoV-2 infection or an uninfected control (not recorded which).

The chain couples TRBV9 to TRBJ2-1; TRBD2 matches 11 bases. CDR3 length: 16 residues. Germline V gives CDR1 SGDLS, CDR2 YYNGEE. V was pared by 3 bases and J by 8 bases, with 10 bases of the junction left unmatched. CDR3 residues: CASSASGTSGADEQFF. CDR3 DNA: TGTGCCAGCAGCGCATCCGGGACTAGCGGCGCGGATGAGCAGTTCTTC.

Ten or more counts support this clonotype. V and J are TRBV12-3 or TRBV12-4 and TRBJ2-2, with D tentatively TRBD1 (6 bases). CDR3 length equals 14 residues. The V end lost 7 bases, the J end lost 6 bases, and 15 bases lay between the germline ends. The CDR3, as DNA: TGTGCCAGCACCCCAAAGGGGGTCTCCGGGGAGCTGTTTTTT. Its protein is CASTPKGVSGELFF.

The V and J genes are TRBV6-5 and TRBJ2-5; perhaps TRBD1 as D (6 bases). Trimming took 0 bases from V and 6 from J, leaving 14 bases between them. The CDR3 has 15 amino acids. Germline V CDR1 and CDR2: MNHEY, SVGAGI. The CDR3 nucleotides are TGTGCCAGCAGTTACTCGGGGGCCAGGGGACAGACCCAGTACTTC. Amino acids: CASSYSGARGQTQYF.

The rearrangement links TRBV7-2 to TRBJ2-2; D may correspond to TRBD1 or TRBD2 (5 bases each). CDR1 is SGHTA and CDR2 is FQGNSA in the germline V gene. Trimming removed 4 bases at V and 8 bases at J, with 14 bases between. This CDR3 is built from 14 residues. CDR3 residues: CASSSGTFRGELFF. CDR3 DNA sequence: TGTGCCAGCAGCTCCGGGACCTTTCGGGGGGAGCTGTTTTTT.

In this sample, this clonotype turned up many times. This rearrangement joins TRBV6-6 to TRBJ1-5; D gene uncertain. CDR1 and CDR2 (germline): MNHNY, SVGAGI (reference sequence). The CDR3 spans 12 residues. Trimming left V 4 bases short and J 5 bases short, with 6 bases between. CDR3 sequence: CASSSVYQPQHF. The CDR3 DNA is TGTGCCAGCAGTTCCGTGTATCAGCCCCAGCATTTT.

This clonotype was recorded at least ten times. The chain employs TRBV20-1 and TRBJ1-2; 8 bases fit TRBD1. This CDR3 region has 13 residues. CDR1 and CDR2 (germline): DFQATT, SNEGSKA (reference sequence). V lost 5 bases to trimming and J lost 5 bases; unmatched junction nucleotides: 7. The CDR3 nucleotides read TGCAGTGCTCTTGGACAGGGAATGTATGGCTACACCTTC. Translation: CSALGQGMYGYTF.

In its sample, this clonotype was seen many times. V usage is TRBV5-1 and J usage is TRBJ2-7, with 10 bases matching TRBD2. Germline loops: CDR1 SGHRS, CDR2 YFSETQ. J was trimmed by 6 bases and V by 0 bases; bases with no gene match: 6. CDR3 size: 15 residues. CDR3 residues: CASSLEPSGSFEQYF. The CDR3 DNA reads TGCGCCAGCAGCTTGGAGCCTAGCGGGAGCTTCGAGCAGTACTTC.

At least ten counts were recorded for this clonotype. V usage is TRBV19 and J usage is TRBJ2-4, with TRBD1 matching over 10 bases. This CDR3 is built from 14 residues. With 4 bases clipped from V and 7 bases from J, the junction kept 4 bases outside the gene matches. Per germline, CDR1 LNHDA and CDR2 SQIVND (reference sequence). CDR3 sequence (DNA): TGTGCCAGTAGTAAGACAGGGGGCAGGAACATTCAGTACTTC. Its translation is CASSKTGGRNIQYF.

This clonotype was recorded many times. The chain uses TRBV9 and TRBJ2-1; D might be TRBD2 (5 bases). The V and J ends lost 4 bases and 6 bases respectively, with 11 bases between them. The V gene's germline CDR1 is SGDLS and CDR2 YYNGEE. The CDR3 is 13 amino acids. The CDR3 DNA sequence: TGTGCCAGCAGCATACGGGGTGGCAATGAGCAGTTCTTC. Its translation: CASSIRGGNEQFF.

CDR3 DNA sequence: TGCGCCAGCAGCCAAGAGAGACGTAGCTCCTACGAGCAGTACTTC. Translation gives CASSQERRSSYEQYF. The genes are TRBV4-3 and TRBJ2-7; D is undetermined. The germline gives CDR1 LGHNA, CDR2 YSLEER. This CDR3 comprises 15 residues. Between the trimmed V and J ends, which lost 0 bases and 0 bases, there was a span of 9 bases.

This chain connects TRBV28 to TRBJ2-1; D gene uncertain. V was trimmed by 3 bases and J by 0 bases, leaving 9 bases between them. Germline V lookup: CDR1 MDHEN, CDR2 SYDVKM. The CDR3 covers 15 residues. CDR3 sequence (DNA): TGTGCCAGCAGTTTGAGGTTAGGCTCCTACAATGAGCAGTTCTTC. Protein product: CASSLRLGSYNEQFF.

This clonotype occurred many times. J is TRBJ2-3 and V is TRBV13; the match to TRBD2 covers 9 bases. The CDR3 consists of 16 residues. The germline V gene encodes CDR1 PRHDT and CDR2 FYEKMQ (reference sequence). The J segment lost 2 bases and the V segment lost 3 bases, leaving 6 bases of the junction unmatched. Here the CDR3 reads CASSFSAGGVTDTQYF. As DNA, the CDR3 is TGTGCCAGCAGCTTTTCGGCGGGAGGGGTCACAGATACGCAGTATTTT.

The CDR3 nucleotides read TGTGCTAGTGGTTTGCTGGGAACCCTCCACTTT. The encoded protein is CASGLLGTLHF. This rearrangement joins TRBV12-5 to TRBJ1-6; D not resolved. Germline V lookup: CDR1 LGHNT, CDR2 FRNRAP. The V end was cut by 2 bases, the J end by 14 bases, with 7 bases between. The CDR3 covers 11 residues.

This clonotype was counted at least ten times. CDR3 protein: CATSDQGNLLGYEQYF. The DNA of the CDR3 is TGTGCCACCAGTGATCAGGGGAACCTTTTAGGCTACGAGCAGTACTTC. The chain carries TRBV24-1 and TRBJ2-7, with a possible D match to TRBD1 (6 bases). Germline CDR1 reads KGHDR; CDR2 reads SFDVKD. This CDR3 contains 16 residues. V lost 3 bases and J lost 3, with 17 bases in between.

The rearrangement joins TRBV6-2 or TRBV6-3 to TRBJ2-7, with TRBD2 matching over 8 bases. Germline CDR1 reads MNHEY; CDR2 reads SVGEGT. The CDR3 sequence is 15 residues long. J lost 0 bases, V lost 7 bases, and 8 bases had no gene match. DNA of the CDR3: TGTGCCAGCACCCCGGGGGGGTCAAGCTCCTACGAGCAGTACTTC. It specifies CASTPGGSSSYEQYF.

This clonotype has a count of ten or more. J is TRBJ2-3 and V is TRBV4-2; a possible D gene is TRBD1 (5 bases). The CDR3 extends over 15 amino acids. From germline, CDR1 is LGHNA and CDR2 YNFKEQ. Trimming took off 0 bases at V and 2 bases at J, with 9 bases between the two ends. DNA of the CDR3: TGTGCCAGCAGCCAAGATAACAGGCCCACAGATACGCAGTATTTT. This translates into CASSQDNRPTDTQYF.

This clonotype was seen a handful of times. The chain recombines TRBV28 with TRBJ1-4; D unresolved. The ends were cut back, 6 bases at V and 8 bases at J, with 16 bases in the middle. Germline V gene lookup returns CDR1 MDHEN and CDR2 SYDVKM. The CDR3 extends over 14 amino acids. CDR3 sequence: CASRAQGSGEKLFF. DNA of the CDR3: TGTGCCAGCAGAGCCCAAGGGAGCGGCGAAAAACTGTTTTTT.